This T cell receptor (beta chain) was recovered during a study of shared clonotypes between healthy human individuals. As concerns this clone: Its antigen is as yet unknown.

Using immunoSEQ multiplex PCR, the repertoire was profiled, and TCRdb retains in-frame clones only, with some absent. The data contain roughly 720,000 clones, 80% to 95% of them singletons. This CDR3 has 16 amino acids. Trimming took off 3 bases at V and 1 base at J, with 15 bases between the two ends. In germline, CDR1 is MDHEN, CDR2 SYDVKM. Broader study findings: Among a few donors, about 5% of naive CD4 clonotypes were found in common.

The specimen sequenced was memory CD8+ T cells from PBMCs. Documented subset: CD45RO+ cells pooled with CCR7-negative TemRA cells. The chain uses TRBV28 and TRBJ1-1; D is perhaps TRBD1 (5 bases). The sequence was obtained from a man aged 18 to 30 in good health. Some clones in this sample may be carry-over from other donors' samples. CDR3 sequence: CASSFRRGLGNTEAFF. DNA of the CDR3: TGTGCCAGCAGTTTTCGAAGGGGATTGGGGAACACTGAAGCTTTCTTT.